The clone carrying this T cell receptor (beta chain) was seen just once. Its antigen remains unknown. A much larger clone is a single base away; this may be a read error. This sample was taken from a study of T-cell reconstitution after alpha-beta-depleted transplantation in children. General observations from the study: About two months after transplant, alpha-beta T cells reportedly came from several hundred expanded graft clones.

Unique molecular identifiers were incorporated into the prepared TCRbeta library. MiXCR was run by TCRdb on the PCR reads, yielding one entry per CDR3 protein. This sample yields 200,000 or so distinct CDR3 sequences, of which approximately 6% are seen a single time; roughly 4.8% belongs to the top ten. The sequence came from a girl under three years old with combined immunodeficiency, due to receive a stem cell transplant. This sample comprised PBMCs, obtained before TCRalphabeta/CD19-depleted stem cell transplant.

CDR3: CVSSTGHEYNEQFF. The CDR3 coding sequence is TGTGTCAGTAGCACGGGACACGAGTACAATGAGCAGTTCTTC. V is TRBV19 and J is TRBJ2-1, with D perhaps matching TRBD1 (6 bases). CDR3 length: 14 amino acids. Per germline, CDR1 LNHDA and CDR2 SQIVND (reference sequence).